The 9 T cell receptor beta chains below come from one sample, sequenced in a study of metastatic and nonmetastatic thyroid tumors. No patient had received any treatment before thyroid surgery. MiXCR was used by TCRdb to re-call the PCR reads. Of some 4,000 clones in the sample, roughly 35% were seen once. Specimen: adjacent normal tissue. The receptors shown here come from a male donor with papillary thyroid cancer or a benign thyroid nodule (not recorded which). Some clones in this sample may be carry-over from other donors' samples.

The chain has TRBV7-2 and TRBJ2-3; D gene unclear. Germline V gene sequence: CDR1 SGHTA, CDR2 FQGNSA. Trimming left V 4 bases short and J 4 bases short, with 12 bases between. This CDR3 has 14 residues. The CDR3 DNA is TGTGCCAGCAGCTCAATTAGACCGGCAGATACGCAGTATTTT. Translating it yields CASSSIRPADTQYF.

This clone is judged large. The V and J genes are TRBV15 and TRBJ2-3, with D unclear. This CDR3 is 15 amino acids long. With 0 bases removed from V and 1 base from J, the gap between germline ends came to 8 bases. Germline CDR1 is LNHNV and CDR2 is YYDKDF (reference sequence). The CDR3 DNA sequence: TGTGCCACCAGCAGAGAATGGGGTGGCACAGATACGCAGTATTTT. The encoded protein is CATSREWGGTDTQYF.

The chain couples TRBV7-9 to TRBJ2-7, with D unclear. Germline V CDR1 and CDR2: SEHNR, FQNEAQ (reference sequence). This CDR3 has 12 residues. V was trimmed by 6 bases and J by 2 bases, leaving 8 bases between them. CDR3 DNA sequence: TGTGCCAGCAGTAGAGGTGCCTACGAGCAGTACTTC. Its protein is CASSRGAYEQYF.

This clone was counted between two and nine times. This chain connects TRBV2 to TRBJ1-2, with 8 bases matching TRBD1. Per the germline V gene, CDR1 is SNHLY and CDR2 is FYNNEI. The CDR3 extends over 14 amino acids. The trim removed 4 bases at V and 6 bases at J, leaving 7 bases unmatched. CDR3 in DNA: TGTGCCAGCAGTGTTGTCAGGGGGCCGCATGGCTACACCTTC. This gives the protein CASSVVRGPHGYTF.

This clone showed up just once. V usage is TRBV7-8 and J usage is TRBJ2-7; 9 bases match TRBD1. This CDR3 region has 15 residues. V gave up 4 bases and J gave up 5 bases; unmatched junction bases: 9. The germline V gene has CDR1 SGHVS and CDR2 FQNEAQ. The CDR3: CASSSGTGGTDEQYF. Written as DNA, the CDR3 is TGTGCCAGCAGCTCCGGAACAGGGGGCACGGACGAGCAGTACTTC.

This clone was found a few times. The chain carries TRBV30 and TRBJ1-4; D is uncertain. The germline CDR1 and CDR2 sequences are GTSNPN and SVGIG (reference sequence). The CDR3 runs to 13 residues. Deletions cut 3 bases from V and 8 bases from J, with 13 bases between. CDR3 DNA: TGTGCCTGGAGATATCCGGTCGGGGAAAAACTGTTTTTT. Encoded protein: CAWRYPVGEKLFF. Drawing the rest from reference TRBV30 and TRBJ1-4, the complete variable domain is SQTIHQWPATLVQPVGSPLSLECTVEGTSNPNLYWYRQAAGRGLQLLFYSVGIGQISSEVPQNLSASRPQDRQFILSSKKLLLSDSGFYLCAWRYPVGEKLFFGSGTQLSVL.

This clone turned up a few times. The genes are TRBV24-1 and TRBJ2-2, with a tentative D call TRBD1 (6 bases). The V and J ends lost 8 bases and 5 bases respectively, with 14 bases between them. Germline V gene data show CDR1 as KGHDR and CDR2 as SFDVKD. The CDR3 is 14 amino acids. CDR3 amino acids: CATTSTGATGELFF. The CDR3 DNA reads as TGTGCCACCACATCGACAGGAGCGACCGGGGAGCTGTTTTTT.

This clone is medium-sized within its sample. The rearrangement links TRBV7-9 to TRBJ2-2; D may be TRBD1 (6 bases). Germline V gene data show CDR1 as SEHNR and CDR2 as FQNEAQ (reference sequence). The CDR3 runs to 15 residues. Trimming took off 5 bases at V and 6 bases at J, with 16 bases between the two ends. The CDR3 region is CASSLTGNWAGELFF. In DNA form, the CDR3 reads TGTGCCAGCAGCCTTACAGGGAACTGGGCCGGGGAGCTGTTTTTT.

Comment on this clone: The junction does not match germline at one end; this may be a read error. V gene TRBV6-2 or TRBV6-3 combines with J gene TRBJ2-2, with 8 bases fitting TRBD2. The CDR3 spans 18 residues. Germline V gene data show CDR1 as MNHEY and CDR2 as SVGEGT. CDR3 sequence (DNA): TGTGCCAGCAGTTCGGAGGGCCTAGCGGGTGGGTACACCGGGGAGCTCTTTTTT. Amino acids: CASSSEGLAGGYTGELFF.